Listed below are T cell receptor beta chains from one sample, sequenced in a study of blood T cell repertoires in COVID-19. Generated by immunoSEQ multiplex PCR, the TCRdb table keeps only in-frame clones and is missing some. The sample records 25,000 or so clones, 86% being singletons. Sequencing was performed on peripheral blood. The receptors come from a woman aged 80 or over with active or convalescent COVID-19. Both conserved end residues are trimmed from each CDR3.

v_gene	j_gene	CDR3aa
TRBV6-2/TRBV6-3	TRBJ2-5	ASSYLWREGKETQY
TRBV6-6	TRBJ2-7	ASSYPGTANPYEQY
TRBV7-8	TRBJ2-2	ASSGTGANTGELF
TRBV19	TRBJ1-2	ASSTFHQQGSSGYT
TRBV5-1	TRBJ2-7	ASSLGQTWSYEQY
TRBV28	TRBJ2-2	ASSFWTEFTGELF
TRBV5-1	TRBJ2-1	ASSLTRTGVNYNEQF
TRBV9	TRBJ2-1	ASSVATQDWQF
TRBV6-1	TRBJ1-5	ASSAGGQGYGNQPQH
TRBV11-2	TRBJ2-1	ASSALPGLEYNEQF
TRBV5-6	TRBJ1-5	ASSLGPGSQPQH
TRBV28	TRBJ2-3	ASSLSLIKSGRRADTQY
TRBV27	TRBJ2-1	ASSSQGSRLGNEQF
TRBV7-2	TRBJ2-7	ASSLVSRLGSYEQY
TRBV19	TRBJ2-7	ASRTSGTAYEQY
TRBV20-1	TRBJ2-7	SASWDSSADAYEQY
TRBV7-2	TRBJ2-7	ASSHSTSGGYEQY
TRBV14	TRBJ2-7	ASSQFDTPSYEQY
TRBV28	TRBJ2-7	ASTKPQGSYEQY
TRBV4-1	TRBJ2-3	ASSQDLTRSTDTQY
TRBV6-5	TRBJ1-2	ASSYSTQGRNGYT
TRBV28	TRBJ1-2	ASSPKGSRYGYT
TRBV4-2	TRBJ2-2	ASSLPGTGEVDGELF
TRBV18	TRBJ1-3	ASSRGLSSGGNTIY
TRBV9	TRBJ2-2	ASSPARGGPTNTGELF
TRBV28	TRBJ1-6	ASSLDSSYNSPLH
TRBV6-5	TRBJ2-1	ASSYSQDNEQF
TRBV9	TRBJ2-5	ASSVAGVGGKETQY
TRBV6-5	TRBJ2-3	ASSRLGQWTDTQY
TRBV6-2/TRBV6-3	TRBJ2-1	ASSYLELRGGQPNEQF
TRBV11-3	TRBJ2-7	ASSLDSRVDGSSYEQY
TRBV28	TRBJ1-2	ASSLILRVGYT
TRBV24-1	TRBJ1-3	ATSDSGGSGNTIY
TRBV7-3	TRBJ2-5	ASSPQPYRLAGMGETQY
TRBV10-3	TRBJ2-7	AISANYEQY
TRBV30	TRBJ1-1	AWIPWTGEWTEAF
TRBV12-3/TRBV12-4	TRBJ1-5	ASTYHGEPQH
TRBV5-1	TRBJ2-3	ASRPTLAGGGDTQY
TRBV4-1	TRBJ2-6	ASSQGPPGTGGYGANVLT
TRBV19	TRBJ2-5	ASSMRLAGQETQY
TRBV12-5	TRBJ2-1	ASGSPPSGHSYNEQF
TRBV9	TRBJ2-3	ASSVAPNADTQY
TRBV3-1/TRBV3-2	TRBJ2-1	ASSQTYNEQF
TRBV2	TRBJ1-5	ASSDWSGGGQPQH
TRBV2	TRBJ2-3	ASRETSGRYTQY
TRBV9	TRBJ1-2	ASSPQTGAAEGYT
TRBV5-1	TRBJ1-4	ASSLQGSLEKLF
TRBV20-1	TRBJ2-1	SASFRNEQF
TRBV7-2	TRBJ1-1	ASSSRHSRATEAF
TRBV11-2	TRBJ2-1	ASSLASGGGYNEQF
TRBV24-1	TRBJ2-2	ATSDFGAGVTGELF
TRBV11-3	TRBJ2-1	ASSSRSGASNEQF
TRBV28	TRBJ1-5	ASSLSVGGGQPQH
TRBV12-3/TRBV12-4	TRBJ2-7	ASTQGAYEQY